The 16 T cell receptor beta chains below were found in one sample sequenced in a study of T cell repertoires in cytomegalovirus infection. From the reads, TCRdb called clonotypes with MiXCR, one entry per CDR3 protein. The data show under 250,000 distinct CDR3 sequences, with around 6.6% seen just once and around 6% held by the top ten. The source material was PBMCs. These receptors all come from a human donor in good health (CMV status not recorded). Some clones in this sample may be carry-over from other donors' samples.

This clonotype was recorded many times. The chain employs TRBV7-2 and TRBJ1-4; 7 nucleotides match TRBD1. V gave up 5 bases and J gave up 7 bases; unmatched junction bases: 1. The CDR3 is made up of 12 amino acids. Germline V gives CDR1 SGHTA, CDR2 FQGNSA. The CDR3 is CASSRQGEKLFF. As DNA, the CDR3 is TGTGCCAGCAGCCGACAGGGTGAAAAACTGTTTTTT.

The gene calls are TRBV5-6 and TRBJ2-5; D possibly matches TRBD1 or TRBD2 (5 bases each). The CDR3 has 14 amino acids. V was pared by 4 bases and J by 11 bases, with 21 bases between. Germline CDR1 reads SGHDT; CDR2 reads YYEEEE. CDR3 protein: CASSQPRDRLGQYF. CDR3 in DNA: TGTGCCAGCAGCCAACCAAGGGACCGGCTAGGTCAGTACTTC.

The sample holds many counts of this clonotype. This rearrangement joins TRBV7-2 to TRBJ2-1; D ambiguous. The CDR3 runs to 14 residues. Germline CDR1 reads SGHTA; CDR2 reads FQGNSA. The V and J ends lost 5 bases and 3 bases respectively, with 11 bases between them. The CDR3, as DNA: TGTGCCAGCAGCCCCTCGACAAACTACAATGAGCAGTTCTTC. Protein: CASSPSTNYNEQFF.

The genes are TRBV19 and TRBJ2-3, with D possibly matching TRBD1 (7 bases). V lost 3 bases and J 2 bases, leaving 12 bases between the germline ends. Germline-derived CDR1 and CDR2 are LNHDA and SQIVND (reference sequence). CDR3 length: 15 amino acids. The CDR3 region is CASSMEGAFTDTQYF. DNA for the CDR3: TGTGCCAGTAGTATGGAGGGGGCATTCACAGATACGCAGTATTTT.

In this sample, this clonotype turned up many times. The J gene is TRBJ1-1, the V gene TRBV28; D is undetermined. Trimming left V 2 bases short and J 7 bases short, with 8 bases between. CDR3 length: 12 residues. The germline V gene has CDR1 MDHEN and CDR2 SYDVKM. The CDR3 sequence is CASSLRQVEAFF. DNA for the CDR3: TGTGCCAGCAGTTTACGGCAGGTTGAAGCTTTCTTT. Drawing the rest from reference TRBV28 and TRBJ1-1, the complete variable domain is DVKVTQSSRYLVKRTGEKVFLECVQDMDHENMFWYRQDPGLGLRLIYFSYDVKMKEKGDIPEGYSVSREKKERFSLILESASTNQTSMYLCASSLRQVEAFFGQGTRLTVV.

The sample holds a few counts of this clonotype. The chain has TRBV9 and TRBJ1-5, with TRBD1 identical over 9 bases. V was clipped by 4 bases and J by 3 bases; unmatched bases: 2. The CDR3 is 14 amino acids. Germline CDR1 reads SGDLS; CDR2 reads YYNGEE. The chain's CDR3 is CASSRTGDNQPQHF. Written as DNA, the CDR3 is TGTGCCAGCAGCAGGACAGGGGACAATCAGCCCCAGCATTTT.

The sample holds many counts of this clonotype. The chain couples TRBV25-1 to TRBJ2-1; the D is unclear. Germline CDR1 and CDR2: MGHDK and SYGVNS. V lost 3 bases, J lost 10 bases, and 10 bases lay in between. The CDR3 is 12 amino acids. DNA of the CDR3: TGTGCCAGCAGTGAGATGTTGGGAGAGCAGTTCTTC. This sequence encodes CASSEMLGEQFF.

The sample holds many counts of this clonotype. The chain links TRBV20-1 to TRBJ1-2, with unresolved D. Germline V lookup: CDR1 DFQATT, CDR2 SNEGSKA (reference sequence). This CDR3 comprises 12 residues. Trimming cost V 6 bases and J 8 bases, with 16 bases left between them. The CDR3 bases are TGCAGTGCCGGGAGAAGACACGAGGGCTACACCTTC. It specifies CSAGRRHEGYTF.

In this sample, this clonotype turned up many times. V gene TRBV6-2 or TRBV6-3 combines with J gene TRBJ2-1, with D perhaps matching TRBD2 (6 bases). Trimming cost V 0 bases and J 0 bases, with 9 bases left between them. Per germline, CDR1 MNHEY and CDR2 SVGEGT. The CDR3 covers 16 residues. CDR3 region: CASSYSRTTSYNEQFF. DNA of the CDR3: TGTGCCAGCAGTTACTCCCGGACTACCTCCTACAATGAGCAGTTCTTC.

J is TRBJ2-7 and V is TRBV28; D possibly corresponds to TRBD1 (5 bases). The CDR3 consists of 14 residues. CDR1 is MDHEN, CDR2 SYDVKM, per germline. The V and J ends lost 3 bases and 6 bases respectively, with 15 bases between them. The CDR3 DNA reads as TGTGCCAGCAGTTTTATCAGGGAAGAAGGCGAGCAGTACTTC. Translation gives CASSFIREEGEQYF.

At least ten counts were recorded for this clonotype. This rearrangement joins TRBV7-2 to TRBJ2-2; 7 bases are shared with TRBD1. Germline assignment: CDR1 SGHTA and CDR2 FQGNSA. CDR3 length: 16 residues. With V trimmed by 4 bases and J by 5 bases, 10 bases remained unmatched. CDR3 in amino acids: CASSSRDRQTTGELFF. CDR3 nucleotide sequence: TGTGCCAGCAGCTCCCGGGACAGACAAACGACCGGGGAGCTGTTTTTT.

This clonotype was counted many times. The genes are TRBV5-4 and TRBJ1-1; perhaps TRBD1 as D (5 bases). The CDR3 is 15 residues long. Trimming cost V 0 bases and J 5 bases, with 14 bases left between them. The germline gives CDR1 SGHNT, CDR2 YYREEE (reference sequence). The DNA for the CDR3 is TGTGCCAGCAGCTTGGTCGGGGGGAGTGGGACTGAAGCTTTCTTT. Translating gives CASSLVGGSGTEAFF.

This clonotype was counted ten times or more. The rearrangement links TRBV10-3 to TRBJ2-7, with 10 bases lining up with TRBD2. The V segment lost 6 bases and the J segment 3 bases; nucleotides outside the gene matches: 8. There are 15 residues in the CDR3. The germline V gene has CDR1 ENHRY and CDR2 SYGVKD. DNA of the CDR3: TGTGCCATCAGCGCCTTAGCGGGGGGACACTACGAGCAGTACTTC. Amino acids: CAISALAGGHYEQYF.

This clonotype was observed many times. The chain combines TRBV4-2 with TRBJ1-5, with no clear D. Trimming stripped 0 bases from V and 2 bases from J, with 8 bases between. Per the germline V gene, CDR1 is LGHNA and CDR2 is YNFKEQ. CDR3 length: 15 residues. The CDR3 loop reads CASSQDGSRNQPQHF. CDR3 nucleotide sequence: TGTGCCAGCAGCCAAGACGGGTCGCGCAATCAGCCCCAGCATTTT.

The table lists this clonotype with many counts. This sequence joins TRBV28 and TRBJ1-2; 7 bases are shared with TRBD1. Germline V gene lookup returns CDR1 MDHEN and CDR2 SYDVKM. The length of the CDR3 is 15 residues. The V gene end was trimmed by 2 bases and the J gene end by 4 bases; junction bases not matched to a gene: 7. The DNA for the CDR3 is TGTGCCAGCAGTTTAGGCAGGGGGGCGACCTATGGCTACACCTTC. Protein: CASSLGRGATYGYTF.

This chain links TRBV10-2 with TRBJ2-2; tentatively, D is TRBD2 (6 bases). The germline CDR1 and CDR2 sequences are WSHSY and SAAADI. The V end lost 7 bases, the J end lost 2 bases, and 14 bases lay between the germline ends. The CDR3 covers 15 residues. The CDR3 loop is CASKGDGGNTGELFF. In DNA form, the CDR3 reads TGCGCCAGCAAAGGGGACGGGGGAAACACCGGGGAGCTGTTTTTT.